One and the same sample provided the 24 T cell receptor beta chains below, sequenced in a study of shared clonotypes between healthy human individuals. CD45RO negativity and positive selection for CCR7 defined naive CD8 cells, a population that excluded terminally differentiated effector memory CD45RA+ cells. Profiled with immunoSEQ multiplex PCR; TCRdb holds only in-frame clones, not every one. The table includes about 2 million clones, about 94% detected once. The sequenced sample consisted of naive CD8+ T cells sorted from blood. The receptors originated from a man aged 18 to 35 in good health.

This clone was seen a single time. J is TRBJ1-2 and V is TRBV28; 7 bases line up with TRBD1. The germline gives CDR1 MDHEN, CDR2 SYDVKM. This CDR3 region has 14 residues. After removal of 7 bases from V and 3 bases from J, the junction contained 8 bases not matched to a gene. The CDR3 region has the DNA TGTGCCAGCACTCCCCAGGGGGGTGACTATGGCTACACCTTC. Encoded protein: CASTPQGGDYGYTF.

J is TRBJ2-1 and V is TRBV10-3; no clear D gene. CDR3 size: 13 residues. CDR1 and CDR2 from the germline V gene are ENHRY and SYGVKD. V lost 2 bases and J lost 4, with 6 bases in between. The chain's CDR3 is CAISEEQYNEQFF. CDR3 nucleotide sequence: TGTGCCATCAGTGAGGAACAATACAATGAGCAGTTCTTC.

The chain has TRBV15 and TRBJ2-1, with 11 bases that match TRBD2. Per the germline V gene, CDR1 is LNHNV and CDR2 is YYDKDF (reference sequence). J gave up 2 bases and V 0 bases, and 6 bases lay outside the gene matches. CDR3 length: 18 amino acids. In nucleotides, the CDR3 is TGTGCCACCAGCAGAGATCAAGTACTAGCGGGGGCCTACAATGAGCAGTTCTTC. It is translated as CATSRDQVLAGAYNEQFF.

This clone was counted only a few times. The chain joins TRBV19 to TRBJ1-1, with D hard to call. The CDR3 extends over 12 amino acids. V dropped 8 bases and J dropped 1 base, with 8 bases sitting between them. Germline V gene data show CDR1 as LNHDA and CDR2 as SQIVND (reference sequence). Here the CDR3 reads CASDAGNTEAFF. CDR3 coding DNA: TGTGCCAGTGACGCAGGGAACACTGAAGCTTTCTTT.

The chain employs TRBV27 and TRBJ2-7; tentatively, D is TRBD1 (5 bases). The CDR3 loop spans 13 amino acids. Trimming left V 3 bases short and J 5 bases short, with 11 bases between. Germline V gene data show CDR1 as MNHEY and CDR2 as SMNVEV (reference sequence). The CDR3 bases are TGTGCCAGCAGTTTTATACCCAGGGACGAGCAGTACTTC. It specifies CASSFIPRDEQYF.

This chain links TRBV19 with TRBJ2-2; D remains ambiguous. This CDR3 is built from 10 residues. Trimming pared 10 bases from V and 6 bases from J, leaving 6 bases between. Germline V lookup: CDR1 LNHDA, CDR2 SQIVND (reference sequence). The CDR3: CATYSGELFF. The CDR3 nucleotides read TGTGCCACCTACTCCGGGGAGCTGTTTTTT.

This chain links TRBV7-9 with TRBJ2-3; 10 bases align to TRBD2. Unmatched junction bases numbered 6, after V lost 1 base and J lost 5 bases. The germline V gene encodes CDR1 SEHNR and CDR2 FQNEAQ (reference sequence). The CDR3 is 16 residues long. The DNA for the CDR3 is TGTGCCAGCAGCTTAGGGCTAGCGGGAGCCGTAGATACGCAGTATTTT. Translated, it gives CASSLGLAGAVDTQYF.

This sequence joins TRBV11-2 and TRBJ2-7; the D call may be TRBD1 or TRBD2 (5 bases each). In germline, CDR1 is SGHAT, CDR2 FQNNGV. CDR3 length: 14 residues. The V end lost 3 bases, the J end lost 1 base, and 10 bases lay between the germline ends. The CDR3 here is CASSFFGGSYEQYF. Here the CDR3 DNA reads TGTGCCAGCAGCTTCTTTGGGGGTTCCTACGAGCAGTACTTC.

J is TRBJ2-2 and V is TRBV28; unclear D gene. V gave up 5 bases and J gave up 3 bases, with 10 bases separating them. The CDR3 is made up of 14 amino acids. Per germline, CDR1 MDHEN and CDR2 SYDVKM. CDR3 bases: TGTGCCAGCAGTCCGGTAGGACACACCGGGGAGCTGTTTTTT. Translated: CASSPVGHTGELFF.

The chain couples TRBV29-1 to TRBJ2-5, with 12 bases identical to TRBD2. Germline-derived CDR1 and CDR2 are SQVTM and ANQGSEA. The CDR3 length is 16 residues. V gave up 3 bases and J gave up 0 bases; unmatched junction bases: 5. For the CDR3, the DNA is TGCAGCGTTGAGGGTGCTAGCGGGGGGGACCAAGAGACCCAGTACTTC. Its translation: CSVEGASGGDQETQYF.

J is TRBJ1-5 and V is TRBV19; D remains ambiguous. CDR1 is LNHDA and CDR2 is SQIVND in the germline V gene (reference sequence). The V and J ends lost 8 bases and 5 bases respectively, with 10 bases between them. The length of the CDR3 is 12 residues. The CDR3 coding sequence is TGTGCCAGTTGGGCGGCGGATCAGCCCCAGCATTTT. Encoded protein: CASWAADQPQHF.

Here the CDR3 reads CASSLQGFGNQPQHF. In DNA, the CDR3 is TGTGCCAGCAGTTTACAAGGTTTCGGCAATCAGCCCCAGCATTTT. V usage is TRBV27 and J usage is TRBJ1-5, with D hard to call. Trimming cost V 2 bases and J 2 bases, with 10 bases left between them. This CDR3 is 15 amino acids long. The germline gives CDR1 MNHEY, CDR2 SMNVEV (reference sequence).

J is TRBJ2-2 and V is TRBV6-5; TRBD1 might be the D (5 bases). Trimming removed 5 bases from V and 6 bases from J, with 10 bases in between. The CDR3 length is 13 residues. Germline CDR1 reads MNHEY; CDR2 reads SVGAGI. The CDR3 DNA sequence: TGTGCCAGCAGTGTGCAGGGTCCCGGGGAGCTGTTTTTT. Its protein is CASSVQGPGELFF.

CDR3 nucleotides: TGTGCCAGCAGCCTCTTCCCCCCGACAGGGCACACTGAAGCTTTCTTT. This codes for CASSLFPPTGHTEAFF. This chain links TRBV5-6 with TRBJ1-1; 7 positions match TRBD1. V lost 4 bases and J lost 3; bases outside the gene matches: 12. Germline values: CDR1 SGHDT, CDR2 YYEEEE. The length of the CDR3 is 16 residues.

This rearrangement joins TRBV5-1 to TRBJ2-5, with D tentatively TRBD1 (5 bases). The V gene's germline CDR1 is SGHRS and CDR2 YFSETQ. The V and J ends lost 0 bases and 0 bases respectively, with 9 bases between them. CDR3 length: 15 amino acids. CDR3 sequence (DNA): TGCGCCAGCAGCTTGGTAGGACAAGACCAAGAGACCCAGTACTTC. Translated: CASSLVGQDQETQYF. Complete variable domain (other parts from reference TRBV5-1 and TRBJ2-5): KAGVTQTPRYLIKTRGQQVTLSCSPISGHRSVSWYQQTPGQGLQFLFEYFSETQRNKGNFPGRFSGRQFSNSRSEMNVSTLELGDSALYLCASSLVGQDQETQYFGPGTRLLVL.

The chain employs TRBV6-1 and TRBJ2-3; D might be TRBD2 (6 bases). V gave up 7 bases and J gave up 7 bases, with 21 bases separating them. Germline CDR1 is MNHNS and CDR2 is SASEGT. The CDR3 sequence is 15 residues long. The CDR3 loop reads CASNPLGTFLNTQYF. DNA of the CDR3: TGTGCCAGCAACCCCCTAGGGACTTTTTTAAATACGCAGTATTTT.

The rearrangement links TRBV27 to TRBJ2-2; D tentatively reads TRBD1 or TRBD2 (5 bases each). V lost 5 bases and J lost 5, with 15 bases in between. Looked up from germline, CDR1 is MNHEY and CDR2 is SMNVEV (reference sequence). This CDR3 comprises 15 residues. The DNA for the CDR3 is TGTGCCAGCAGTCCCACCGGGACGATGACCGGGGAGCTGTTTTTT. Protein sequence: CASSPTGTMTGELFF.

The chain joins TRBV5-5 to TRBJ2-7; 7 bases match TRBD2. This CDR3 has 16 residues. The junction had 9 bases not matched to a gene; V was cut back by 2 bases and J by 1 base. Looked up from germline, CDR1 is SGHKS and CDR2 is YYEKEE (reference sequence). CDR3 DNA sequence: TGTGCCAGCAGCTTCCATAGCGGGTATACATCCTACGAGCAGTACTTC. Protein: CASSFHSGYTSYEQYF.

The chain carries TRBV9 and TRBJ1-2, with D perhaps TRBD1 (5 bases). The CDR3 contains 15 residues. The germline V gene has CDR1 SGDLS and CDR2 YYNGEE. V was pared by 0 bases and J by 4 bases, with 13 bases between. The CDR3 reads CASSVAEGLAYGYTF. Written as DNA, the CDR3 is TGTGCCAGCAGCGTAGCCGAGGGGTTGGCCTATGGCTACACCTTC.

The rearrangement joins TRBV6-6 to TRBJ1-5; possibly TRBD1 for D (5 bases). The CDR3 has 16 residues. Deletions cut 2 bases from V and 3 bases from J, with 14 bases between. Germline CDR1 is MNHNY and CDR2 is SVGAGI (reference sequence). CDR3 protein: CASSYDQGDYNQPQHF. The CDR3 region has the DNA TGTGCCAGCAGTTACGATCAGGGCGACTACAATCAGCCCCAGCATTTT.

This clone occurred once. The chain couples TRBV10-2 to TRBJ2-7, with 7 bases aligning to TRBD1. Germline CDR1 WSHSY, CDR2 SAAADI. The CDR3 has 15 residues. Trimming cost V 3 bases and J 2 bases; bases outside gene matches: 7. CDR3 coding DNA: TGCGCCAGCAGTGAATTTGGACAGGAGACCTACGAGCAGTACTTC. It yields the protein CASSEFGQETYEQYF.

The chain recombines TRBV6-1 with TRBJ1-1; TRBD1 agrees at 11 bases. Germline CDR1 and CDR2: MNHNS and SASEGT. After removal of 6 bases from V and 6 bases from J, the junction contained 9 bases not matched to a gene. This CDR3 is built from 15 residues. The CDR3 reads CASSGQGAFPAEAFF. CDR3 coding DNA: TGTGCCAGCAGCGGACAGGGGGCCTTTCCTGCTGAAGCTTTCTTT.

Turning to this clone: This sample includes further DNA sequences coding for the same CDR3. The chain couples TRBV29-1 to TRBJ2-1; D call uncertain. Trimming removed 2 bases from V and 7 bases from J, with 9 bases in between. This CDR3 is 12 amino acids long. Germline assignment: CDR1 SQVTM and CDR2 ANQGSEA. The CDR3 is CSVEYPYNEQFF. The CDR3 DNA sequence: TGCAGCGTTGAATATCCGTATAATGAGCAGTTCTTC.

The CDR3 region is CASTPPGLSNTGELFF. In DNA, the CDR3 is TGCGCCAGCACCCCCCCTGGACTGTCGAACACCGGGGAGCTGTTTTTT. This chain uses TRBV5-1 with TRBJ2-2; a weak D match, TRBD2 (5 bases). Germline V CDR1 and CDR2: SGHRS, YFSETQ. V was trimmed by 6 bases and J by 0 bases, leaving 15 bases between them. The CDR3 runs to 16 residues.